A single sample gave rise to the 9 T cell receptor beta chains below, sequenced in a study of T cell responses to AZD1222 COVID-19 vaccine. TCRdb keeps only in-frame clones here, not all; method: immunoSEQ multiplex PCR. The sample lists about 200,000 clones; roughly nine tenths were seen once. Sequences were derived from peripheral blood, sampled 28 days after the second AZD1222 dose. These receptors originate from an adult who received the AZD1222 COVID-19 vaccine.

This clone was observed a few times. The V gene is TRBV5-6, the J gene TRBJ1-5; maybe TRBD1 (5 bases). Germline CDR1 SGHDT, CDR2 YYEEEE. The CDR3 runs 13 residues. V lost 3 bases and J 5 bases, leaving 9 bases between the germline ends. In DNA form, the CDR3 reads TGTGCCAGCAGCTCTGGGGCCGATCAGCCCCAGCATTTT. Translation gives CASSSGADQPQHF.

The sample holds one count of this clone. The chain carries TRBV19 and TRBJ2-2; 7 bases fit TRBD1. Germline V gene lookup returns CDR1 LNHDA and CDR2 SQIVND (reference sequence). The CDR3 covers 14 residues. The J segment lost 5 bases and the V segment lost 5 bases, leaving 5 bases of the junction unmatched. In DNA, the CDR3 is TGTGCCAGTAGTGACAGGGTATGGACCGGGGAGCTGTTTTTT. It encodes CASSDRVWTGELFF.

The chain combines TRBV9 with TRBJ2-3, with TRBD2 identical over 8 bases. The germline CDR1 and CDR2 sequences are SGDLS and YYNGEE. The V and J ends lost 4 bases and 4 bases, in that order; junction bases with no gene match: 5. The CDR3 totals 14 residues. The CDR3 region is CASSLRGGADTQYF. Written as DNA, the CDR3 is TGTGCCAGCAGCCTACGGGGGGGGGCAGATACGCAGTATTTT. Full variable domain (missing parts from reference TRBV9 and TRBJ2-3): DSGVTQTPKHLITATGQRVTLRCSPRSGDLSVYWYQQSLDQGLQFLIQYYNGEERAKGNILERFSAQQFPDLHSELNLSSLELGDSALYFCASSLRGGADTQYFGPGTRLTVL.

This clone has only one observation. The chain links TRBV6-1 to TRBJ1-1; D is ambiguous. V was clipped by 10 bases and J by 2 bases, with 17 bases between them. The germline V gene has CDR1 MNHNS and CDR2 SASEGT. This CDR3 spans 14 amino acids. The DNA of the CDR3 is TGTGCCACTCTTGACTGGGAGGAAAACACTGAAGCTTTCTTT. Translated: CATLDWEENTEAFF.

The chain joins TRBV7-2 to TRBJ2-3; 12 bases fit TRBD2. From germline, CDR1 is SGHTA and CDR2 FQGNSA. The trim removed 5 bases at V and 5 bases at J, leaving 8 bases unmatched. The CDR3 length is 16 residues. This CDR3 reads CASSLLTSGSVDTQYF. The DNA for the CDR3 is TGTGCCAGCAGCCTGCTGACTAGCGGGAGCGTAGATACGCAGTATTTT.

The V and J genes are TRBV9 and TRBJ2-7; TRBD1 matches at 8 bases. The length of the CDR3 is 13 residues. Germline V gene data show CDR1 as SGDLS and CDR2 as YYNGEE. Trimming took 3 bases from V and 2 from J; bases not matched to a gene: 1. CDR3 DNA sequence: TGTGCCAGCAGCGGACAGGGGACCTACGAGCAGTACTTC. Translation gives CASSGQGTYEQYF.

This sequence joins TRBV27 and TRBJ2-1; 12 positions agree with TRBD1. V was pared by 6 bases and J by 9 bases, with 15 bases of the junction left unmatched. The CDR3 length is 17 residues. Germline V gene sequence: CDR1 MNHEY, CDR2 SMNVEV (reference sequence). The CDR3 coding sequence is TGTGCCAGCAGCCCCGGGACAGGGGGCGCTACGATCATTGAGCAGTTCTTC. Protein: CASSPGTGGATIIEQFF.

In DNA, the CDR3 is TGTGCCAGCAGCTCCGCAGTAGCGGGAGGATCCTACGAGCAGTACTTC. Protein product: CASSSAVAGGSYEQYF. V usage is TRBV11-2 and J usage is TRBJ2-7, with TRBD2 matching 10 bases. The germline CDR1 and CDR2 sequences are SGHAT and FQNNGV. The CDR3 consists of 16 residues. Trimming removed 4 bases from V and 1 base from J; junction bases left unmatched: 7.

The V call is TRBV11-2, the J call TRBJ2-2, with TRBD2 identical over 14 bases. CDR3 length: 15 residues. The ends lost 5 bases at V and 4 bases at J; junction bases unmatched: 0. The V gene's germline CDR1 is SGHAT and CDR2 FQNNGV. CDR3 bases: TGTGCCAGCAGCGGACTAGCGGGAGGCACCGGGGAGCTGTTTTTT. Residues: CASSGLAGGTGELFF.